Below, 14 T cell receptor beta chains from the same sample are listed, as sequenced in a study of cytomegalovirus exposure and HLA in healthy donors. The primer mix had 60 Vbeta and 13 Jbeta primers. Method: immunoSEQ multiplex PCR; TCRdb's copy keeps in-frame clones and lacks some. The repertoire holds about 160,000 clones, with over 75% as singletons. Sequencing was done on a sample of PBMCs. The source of these receptors is a woman aged 45-60 years in good health and CMV-seropositive.

V is TRBV19 and J is TRBJ2-1, with 7 bases aligning to TRBD2. The CDR3 runs to 13 residues. With V trimmed by 6 bases and J by 13 bases, 12 bases remained unmatched. Germline loops: CDR1 LNHDA, CDR2 SQIVND (reference sequence). CDR3 amino acids: CASSSGLDPFQFF. CDR3 sequence (DNA): TGTGCCAGTAGCTCTGGACTAGATCCATTTCAGTTCTTC.

This CDR3 is CSAEGGAHGNTIYF. In DNA form, the CDR3 reads TGCAGCGCTGAGGGGGGGGCGCACGGAAACACCATATATTTT. J is TRBJ1-3 and V is TRBV29-1; maybe TRBD1 (6 bases). CDR3 size: 14 residues. Trimming removed 7 bases at V and 4 bases at J, with 17 bases between. Germline loops: CDR1 SQVTM, CDR2 ANQGSEA.

The chain uses TRBV5-3 and TRBJ2-7; TRBD1 aligns across 9 bases. TRBV5-3 is marked as an open reading frame, function uncertain. V was pared by 10 bases and J by 3 bases, with 11 bases of the junction left unmatched. The CDR3 runs to 14 residues. The CDR3 DNA sequence: TGTGCCGACTGGGGGGACAGGGAGGGCTACGAGCAGTACTTC. Translated: CADWGDREGYEQYF.

This sequence joins TRBV15 and TRBJ2-6; D is unresolved. The CDR3 sequence is 15 residues long. Germline-derived CDR1 and CDR2 are LNHNV and YYDKDF (reference sequence). V lost 10 bases and J 0 bases, leaving 13 bases between the germline ends. CDR3 bases: TGTGCCATTGCACTCGACACCTCTGGGGCCAACGTCCTGACTTTC. Its protein is CAIALDTSGANVLTF. The whole variable domain, remainder taken from reference TRBV15 and TRBJ2-6, is DAMVIQNPRYQVTQFGKPVTLSCSQTLNHNVMYWYQQKSSQAPKLLFHYYDKDFNNEADTPDNFQSRRPNTSFCFLDIRSPGLGDTAMYLCAIALDTSGANVLTFGAGSRLTVL.

This chain joins TRBV28 and TRBJ1-2; D is perhaps TRBD1 (5 bases). Trimming took 6 bases from V and 3 from J, leaving 20 bases between them. The CDR3 is 16 amino acids. Germline values: CDR1 MDHEN, CDR2 SYDVKM. The CDR3 loop is CASSREVLGADYGYTF. In nucleotides, the CDR3 is TGTGCCAGCAGCCGGGAGGTATTAGGGGCTGACTATGGCTACACCTTC.

This clone turned up a few times. This same CDR3 is encoded by further DNA sequences in the sample. The genes are TRBV6-5 and TRBJ1-4, with 7 positions matching TRBD1. The ends lost 6 bases at V and 5 bases at J; junction bases unmatched: 6. This CDR3 is built from 14 residues. Germline V gene data show CDR1 as MNHEY and CDR2 as SVGAGI. CDR3 bases: TGTGCCAGCAGCTGGACAGGCACCAATGAAAAACTGTTTTTT. Protein product: CASSWTGTNEKLFF.

The chain has TRBV7-6 and TRBJ2-1, with 9 bases that match TRBD2. Germline CDR1 and CDR2: SGHVS and FNYEAQ. Trimming removed 8 bases from V and 6 bases from J; junction bases left unmatched: 2. The CDR3 covers 12 residues. Written as DNA, the CDR3 is TGTGCCAGCGGCGGGGGGGCCAATGAGCAGTTCTTC. Translating it yields CASGGGANEQFF.

This clone was recorded a few times. The genes are TRBV7-6 and TRBJ1-5; D is unresolved. Germline loops: CDR1 SGHVS, CDR2 FNYEAQ. This CDR3 region has 15 residues. V dropped 1 base and J dropped 1 base, with 8 bases sitting between them. The CDR3 is CASSLDGNSNQPQHF. The CDR3 region has the DNA TGTGCCAGCAGCTTAGACGGGAACAGCAATCAGCCCCAGCATTTT.

The CDR3 protein is CASSIGSGHTDTQYF. CDR3 coding DNA: TGTGCCAGTAGTATAGGGAGTGGCCACACAGATACGCAGTATTTT. The V call is TRBV19, the J call TRBJ2-3; D unclear. Germline V gene data show CDR1 as LNHDA and CDR2 as SQIVND (reference sequence). Trimming shortened V by 1 base and J by 2 bases, and 10 bases separated the two germline ends. The CDR3 runs 15 residues.

This clone was seen more than once but under ten times. V usage is TRBV9 and J usage is TRBJ1-5; TRBD1 matches at 9 bases. The germline CDR1 and CDR2 sequences are SGDLS and YYNGEE. After removal of 2 bases from V and 7 bases from J, the junction contained 4 bases not matched to a gene. The CDR3 sequence is 14 residues long. The CDR3 loop reads CASSVGQGGQPQHF. The DNA of the CDR3 is TGTGCCAGCAGCGTGGGACAGGGCGGACAGCCCCAGCATTTT.

The chain employs TRBV5-4 and TRBJ2-3; no clear D gene. The CDR3 contains 13 residues. Trimming took off 5 bases at V and 2 bases at J, with 9 bases between the two ends. Germline V lookup: CDR1 SGHNT, CDR2 YYREEE (reference sequence). The CDR3 region is CASRMASTDTQYF. The CDR3, as DNA: TGTGCCAGCAGAATGGCCTCCACAGATACGCAGTATTTT. Together with reference TRBV5-4 and TRBJ2-3, the CDR3 gives the full variable domain: ETGVTQSPTHLIKTRGQQVTLRCSSQSGHNTVSWYQQALGQGPQFIFQYYREEENGRGNFPPRFSGLQFPNYSSELNVNALELDDSALYLCASRMASTDTQYFGPGTRLTVL.

J is TRBJ2-5 and V is TRBV9; unclear D gene. The germline CDR1 and CDR2 sequences are SGDLS and YYNGEE. V was cut by 3 bases and J by 5 bases, with 8 bases left in between. There are 12 residues in the CDR3. The CDR3 DNA sequence: TGTGCCAGCAGCGCCCCTAGGGAGACCCAGTACTTC. This encodes CASSAPRETQYF.

The J gene is TRBJ1-3, the V gene TRBV7-2; no clear D. Between the trimmed V and J ends, which lost 3 bases and 2 bases, there was a span of 5 bases. The CDR3 covers 13 residues. Germline V lookup: CDR1 SGHTA, CDR2 FQGNSA. DNA for the CDR3: TGTGCCAGCAGCTTGGCCACTGGAAACACCATATATTTT. Amino acids: CASSLATGNTIYF. The variable domain in full, with the rest retrieved from reference TRBV7-2 and TRBJ1-3, is GAGVSQSPSNKVTEKGKDVELRCDPISGHTALYWYRQSLGQGLEFLIYFQGNSAPDKSGLPSDRFSAERTGGSVSTLTIQRTQQEDSAVYLCASSLATGNTIYFGEGSWLTVV.

The chain uses TRBV5-6 and TRBJ1-2, with 9 positions matching TRBD1. The germline gives CDR1 SGHDT, CDR2 YYEEEE. The junction had 6 bases not matched to a gene; V was cut back by 2 bases and J by 7 bases. The CDR3 is made up of 14 amino acids. CDR3 sequence: CASSLDGTGFGYTF. The CDR3 DNA reads as TGTGCCAGCAGCTTAGACGGGACAGGGTTTGGCTACACCTTC.